The source of this T cell receptor (beta chain) is a study of neoadjuvant anti-PD-1 for oral cavity cancer. Study context: Around day 43, patients without progression received a fourth nivolumab dose before surgery. Study-level results: Higher pretreatment blood Treg/Th17 ratios correlated with higher pretreatment blood and lower post-treatment tumor TCRbeta clonality.

Here immunoSEQ multiplex PCR was the method, and the copy in TCRdb shows in-frame clones only, minus some. The table includes over 65,000 clones, less than 90% detected once. About this clone itself: What it binds is not known.

This sample's time point: after neoadjuvant nivolumab, at surgical resection. Patients had HPV-negative, locally advanced oral cavity squamous cell carcinoma. The V and J ends lost 0 bases and 7 bases respectively, with 15 bases between them. The CDR3 sequence is 15 residues long. The germline V gene encodes CDR1 GTSNPN and CDR2 SVGIG (reference sequence). V and J are TRBV30 and TRBJ1-4, with D possibly TRBD1 on 5 matching bases. The sequence was collected from a person aged 40-85 years with oral cavity squamous cell carcinoma. The sequenced sample was PBMCs, obtained after nivolumab (anti-PD-1) treatment. CDR3 sequence: CAWSVSGLGGEKLFF. Here the CDR3 DNA reads TGTGCCTGGAGTGTATCCGGGCTCGGGGGTGAAAAACTGTTTTTT.